This T cell receptor (beta chain) was obtained from a study of blood T cell repertoires in COVID-19 (dated by TCRdb to about 2020). Regarding the research as a whole: Samples covering the acute and convalescent phases of COVID-19 were provided by collaborators in the United States, Italy and Spain. The prospective study material was composed of cDNA or gDNA derived from T cells, B-cell-depleted T cells, or PBMCs. Subjects who had been exposed to COVID-19, were actively infected with it, or had recovered from it provided the deeply sampled blood TCRbeta repertoires that made up the dataset. The repertoires were released in a freely available public database meant as a resource for research on the immune response to SARS-CoV-2. Samples came from the ongoing ImmuneRACE study (first 160 participants) plus 1,254 subjects from 6 global collaborators. Nearly every sample came with metadata listing a de-identified subject ID, COVID-19 status, age in years and sex. HLA class I and class II types, where available, came from metadata supplied by the sample provider rather than from assay-based typing. The paper's findings and limits, for the study overall: How much clinical and demographic metadata was included differed by source and by participant, and the metadata was provided uncurated.

In the prospective study, participants were about 18 to 100 years old, resided in approximately 22 geographic areas of the United States, and were enrolled through a virtual design. To assign participants to cohorts, the prospective study relied on clinical history that participants themselves reported in a screening survey and a study questionnaire. Mobile phlebotomists in the prospective study collected whole blood, serum and a nasopharyngeal or oropharyngeal swab from every participant. Additional blood draws and questionnaires over an approximately two-month period could optionally be provided by prospective study participants. Before DNA extraction, blood samples from the prospective study were shipped at room temperature or frozen. CDR1 SGHAT and CDR2 FQDESV are derived from the germline V gene (reference sequence). From its cysteine to its phenylalanine, the CDR3 spans 19 amino acids. The kept DNA is CDR3 alone, 57 bases in frame from the first base. V and J are trimmed by 0 bases and 1 base, and the gene matches miss 10 bases of the junction.

On this clone: It lacks a known antigen. The sample holds no much larger clone one base away, and base qualities are not on file.

TCRbeta CDR3 regions were amplified from genomic DNA using the immunoSEQ Assay, a bias-controlled multiplex PCR. The authors' analysis ran thus. The number of nucleated cells in each sample was estimated from the amplification of reference gene primers within the assay. Sequence reads were collapsed and filtered to measure the absolute abundance of every unique TCRbeta CDR3 rearrangement. For each sample, productive Simpson clonality was calculated as the square root of Simpson's diversity index across productive rearrangements. As stored in TCRdb, this immuneACCESS dataset retains in-frame rearrangements with V and J assigned. A fraction of the clones does not appear; measured against another copy, unresolved V genes explain less than half of the discrepancy, and the remainder lacks a known reason. V and J calls and clone size are given by that table; D and trimming were obtained from the DNA. Counted in this sample were 200,000 to 250,000 clones; 80% to 90% of them appeared once. Clones ranked in the top ten supply around 3.2% of the sample.

The chain was built from TRBV11-1 and TRBJ1-1; 11 middle bases align to TRBD1. The receptor was isolated from a woman in her late teens or twenties in a cohort exposed to, infected with or recovered from COVID-19 (not recorded which). The sequenced sample consisted of PBMCs or T cells enriched from blood (not recorded which). The nucleotide sequence is TGTGCCAGCAGCTTAGCACAGGGACAGGGGGTGACAGGGAACACTGAAGCTTTCTTT. Its protein is CASSLAQGQGVTGNTEAFF.